The source of this T cell receptor (beta chain) is a study of CD8+ T cells in alopecia areata. Background on the study: Patients remained on tofacitinib for 6 to 18 months and then went 6 months without it. Study results and limitations: Scalp sample sequencing also detects resident alphabeta T cells of normal skin. Expanded CD8+ clones among the top 100, as well as scalp clonality, were significantly decreased by tofacitinib.

As for this clone: The target antigen is unknown.

Germline loops: CDR1 MGHDK, CDR2 SYGVNS. The CDR3 sequence is 14 residues long. V was clipped by 7 bases and J by 1 base; unmatched bases: 5. Extracted RNA was reverse transcribed, and the resulting cDNA served as sequencing template. The protocol was immunoSEQ multiplex PCR, while the TCRdb copy is restricted to in-frame clones and leaves out a portion. The sample yields approximately 210,000 clones, about three fifths seen once. Treatment reported: oral pan-JAK inhibitor, 5-10 mg twice daily. PBMC-derived CD4+ and CD8+ T cells were sorted. The TCR was taken from a human donor with alopecia areata. This chain links TRBV25-1 with TRBJ2-5; 8 nucleotides match TRBD2. This sample comprised CD4+ T cells sorted from blood, obtained at week 4, from a patient treated with tofacitinib. CDR3 DNA: TGTGCCAGCATCCCGGGGGGGGGCCAAGAGACCCAGTACTTC. It yields the protein CASIPGGGQETQYF.